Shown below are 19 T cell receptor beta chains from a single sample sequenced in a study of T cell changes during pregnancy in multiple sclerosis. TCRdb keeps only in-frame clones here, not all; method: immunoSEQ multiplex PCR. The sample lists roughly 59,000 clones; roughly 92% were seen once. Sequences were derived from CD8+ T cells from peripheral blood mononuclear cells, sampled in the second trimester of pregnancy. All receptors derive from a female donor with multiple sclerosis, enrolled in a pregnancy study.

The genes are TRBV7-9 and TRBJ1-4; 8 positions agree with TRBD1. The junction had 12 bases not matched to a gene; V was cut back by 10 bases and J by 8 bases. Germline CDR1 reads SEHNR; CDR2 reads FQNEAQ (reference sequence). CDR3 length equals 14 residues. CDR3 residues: CATLPGQEEEKLFF. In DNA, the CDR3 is TGTGCCACCCTCCCGGGACAGGAGGAAGAAAAACTGTTTTTT.

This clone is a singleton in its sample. The chain's CDR3 is CASSRSGRAYNEQFF. The DNA of the CDR3 is TGTGCCAGCAGTCGCAGCGGGAGGGCCTACAATGAGCAGTTCTTC. The rearrangement joins TRBV27 to TRBJ2-1, with 10 bases fitting TRBD2. CDR3 length equals 15 residues. Trimming removed 5 bases from V and 2 bases from J; junction bases left unmatched: 3. CDR1 MNHEY and CDR2 SMNVEV come from the germline V gene (reference sequence).

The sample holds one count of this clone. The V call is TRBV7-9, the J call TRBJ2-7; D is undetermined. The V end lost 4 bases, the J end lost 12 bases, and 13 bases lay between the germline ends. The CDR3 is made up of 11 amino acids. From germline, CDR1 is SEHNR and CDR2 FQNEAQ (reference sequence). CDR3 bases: TGTGCCAGCAGCTCCCCCTATAATGTGTACTTC. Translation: CASSSPYNVYF.

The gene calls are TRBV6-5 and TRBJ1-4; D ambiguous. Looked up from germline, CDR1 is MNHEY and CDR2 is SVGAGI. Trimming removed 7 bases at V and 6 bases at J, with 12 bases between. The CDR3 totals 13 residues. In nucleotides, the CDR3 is TGTGCCAGCATGGGGAGGGTTGATGAAAAACTGTTTTTT. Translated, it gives CASMGRVDEKLFF.

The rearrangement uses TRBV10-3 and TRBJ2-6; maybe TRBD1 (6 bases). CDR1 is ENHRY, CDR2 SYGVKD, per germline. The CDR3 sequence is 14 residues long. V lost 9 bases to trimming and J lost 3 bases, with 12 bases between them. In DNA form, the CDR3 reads TGTGCCATTCAGAGGGGGTATGGGGCCAACGTCCTGACTTTC. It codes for CAIQRGYGANVLTF.

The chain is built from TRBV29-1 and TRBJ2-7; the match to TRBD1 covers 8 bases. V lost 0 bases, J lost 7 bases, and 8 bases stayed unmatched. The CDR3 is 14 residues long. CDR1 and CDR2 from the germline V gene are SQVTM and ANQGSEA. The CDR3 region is CSVEDGSGGNEQYF. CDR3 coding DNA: TGCAGCGTTGAAGATGGGTCAGGGGGCAATGAGCAGTACTTC.

DNA for the CDR3: TGTGCCAGCAGCGCAGGGGGAGGTGAAAAACTGTTTTTT. This sequence encodes CASSAGGGEKLFF. V gene TRBV7-8 combines with J gene TRBJ1-4; 7 nucleotides align to TRBD1. With V trimmed by 5 bases and J by 7 bases, 4 bases remained unmatched. The CDR3 extends over 13 amino acids. Germline V gene data show CDR1 as SGHVS and CDR2 as FQNEAQ.

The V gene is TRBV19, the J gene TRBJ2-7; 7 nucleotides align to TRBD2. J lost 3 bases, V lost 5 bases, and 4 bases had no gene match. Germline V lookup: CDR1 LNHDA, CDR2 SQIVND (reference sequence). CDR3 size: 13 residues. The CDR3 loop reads CASSSGLLYEQYF. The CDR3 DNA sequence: TGTGCCAGTAGTTCGGGACTACTCTACGAGCAGTACTTC.

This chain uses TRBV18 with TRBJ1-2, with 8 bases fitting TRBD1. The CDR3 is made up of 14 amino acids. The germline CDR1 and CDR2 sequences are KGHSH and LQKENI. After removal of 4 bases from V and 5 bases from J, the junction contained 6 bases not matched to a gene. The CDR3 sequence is CASSRDRTIYGYTF. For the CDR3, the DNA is TGTGCCAGCTCACGGGACAGGACTATTTATGGCTACACCTTC.

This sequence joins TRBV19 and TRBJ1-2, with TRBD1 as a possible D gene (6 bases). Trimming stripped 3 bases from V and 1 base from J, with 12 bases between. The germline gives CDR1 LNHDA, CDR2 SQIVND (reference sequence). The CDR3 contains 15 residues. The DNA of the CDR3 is TGTGCCAGTAGTATTTTACCAGGGGATAACTATGGCTACACCTTC. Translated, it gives CASSILPGDNYGYTF.

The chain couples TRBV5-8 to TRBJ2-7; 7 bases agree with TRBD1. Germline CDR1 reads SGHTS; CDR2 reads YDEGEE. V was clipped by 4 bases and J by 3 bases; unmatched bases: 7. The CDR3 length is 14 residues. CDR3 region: CASSPWTGYYEQYF. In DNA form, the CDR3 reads TGTGCCAGCAGCCCATGGACAGGATACTACGAGCAGTACTTC. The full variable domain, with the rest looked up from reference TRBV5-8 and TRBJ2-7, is EAGVTQSPTHLIKTRGQQATLRCSPISGHTSVYWYQQALGLGLQFLLWYDEGEERNRGNFPPRFSGRQFPNYSSELNVNALELEDSALYLCASSPWTGYYEQYFGPGTRLTVT.

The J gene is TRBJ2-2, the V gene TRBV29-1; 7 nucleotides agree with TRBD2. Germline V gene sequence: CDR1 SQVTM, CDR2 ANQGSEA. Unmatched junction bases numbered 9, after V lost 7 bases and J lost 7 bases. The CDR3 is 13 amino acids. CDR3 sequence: CSAPSGAGGELFF. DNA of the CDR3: TGCAGCGCCCCCAGCGGGGCCGGCGGGGAGCTGTTTTTT.

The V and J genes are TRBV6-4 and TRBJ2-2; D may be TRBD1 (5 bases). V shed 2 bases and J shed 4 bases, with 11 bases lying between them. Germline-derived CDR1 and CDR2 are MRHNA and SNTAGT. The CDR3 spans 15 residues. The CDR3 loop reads CASSDERTSTGELFF. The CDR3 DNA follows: TGTGCCAGCAGTGACGAGAGGACAAGCACCGGGGAGCTGTTTTTT.

This CDR3 is CSVEDRALGANVLTF. CDR3 DNA sequence: TGCAGCGTTGAAGATCGAGCGCTAGGGGCCAACGTCCTGACTTTC. The chain couples TRBV29-1 to TRBJ2-6; D remains unclear. Trimming shortened V by 0 bases and J by 4 bases, and 10 bases separated the two germline ends. The CDR3 is 15 residues long. From germline, CDR1 is SQVTM and CDR2 ANQGSEA.

This CDR3 is CASSSFTGIAPDTQYF. The CDR3 DNA reads as TGTGCCAGCAGCTCTTTCACAGGGATAGCGCCAGATACGCAGTATTTT. J is TRBJ2-3 and V is TRBV5-4; TRBD1 might be the D (6 bases). CDR3 length: 16 residues. Trimming stripped 3 bases from V and 4 bases from J, with 18 bases between. Germline lookup yields CDR1 SGHNT and CDR2 YYREEE (reference sequence). Based on the CDR3 plus reference TRBV5-4 and TRBJ2-3, the full variable domain is ETGVTQSPTHLIKTRGQQVTLRCSSQSGHNTVSWYQQALGQGPQFIFQYYREEENGRGNFPPRFSGLQFPNYSSELNVNALELDDSALYLCASSSFTGIAPDTQYFGPGTRLTVL.

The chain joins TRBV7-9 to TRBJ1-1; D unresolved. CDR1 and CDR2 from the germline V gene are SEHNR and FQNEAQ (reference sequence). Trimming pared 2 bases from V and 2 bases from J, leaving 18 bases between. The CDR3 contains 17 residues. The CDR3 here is CASSLFPSVVVNTEAFF. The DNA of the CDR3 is TGTGCCAGCAGCTTATTTCCTTCCGTCGTCGTAAACACTGAAGCTTTCTTT.

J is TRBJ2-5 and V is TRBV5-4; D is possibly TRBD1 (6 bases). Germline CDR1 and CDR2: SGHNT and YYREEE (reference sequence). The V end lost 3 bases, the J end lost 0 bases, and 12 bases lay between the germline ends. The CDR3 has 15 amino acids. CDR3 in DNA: TGTGCCAGCAGCTCCAGGGGATCTTACCAAGAGACCCAGTACTTC. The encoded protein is CASSSRGSYQETQYF. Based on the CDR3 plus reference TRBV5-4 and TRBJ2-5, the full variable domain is ETGVTQSPTHLIKTRGQQVTLRCSSQSGHNTVSWYQQALGQGPQFIFQYYREEENGRGNFPPRFSGLQFPNYSSELNVNALELDDSALYLCASSSRGSYQETQYFGPGTRLLVL.

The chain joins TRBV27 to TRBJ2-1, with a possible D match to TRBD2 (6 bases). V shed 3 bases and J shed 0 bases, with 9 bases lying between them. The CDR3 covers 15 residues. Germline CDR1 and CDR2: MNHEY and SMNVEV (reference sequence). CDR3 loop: CASSFGGISYNEQFF. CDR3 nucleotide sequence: TGTGCCAGCAGTTTTGGGGGGATCTCCTACAATGAGCAGTTCTTC.

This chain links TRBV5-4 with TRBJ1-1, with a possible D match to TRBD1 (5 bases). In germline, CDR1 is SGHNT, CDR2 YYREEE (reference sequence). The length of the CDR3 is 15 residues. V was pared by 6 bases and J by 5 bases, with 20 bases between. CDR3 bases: TGTGCCAGCACTTTGTGGAGGGATGGGGGGACTGAAGCTTTCTTT. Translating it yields CASTLWRDGGTEAFF. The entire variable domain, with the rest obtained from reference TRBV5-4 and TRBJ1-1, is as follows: ETGVTQSPTHLIKTRGQQVTLRCSSQSGHNTVSWYQQALGQGPQFIFQYYREEENGRGNFPPRFSGLQFPNYSSELNVNALELDDSALYLCASTLWRDGGTEAFFGQGTRLTVV.